These T cell receptor beta chains were read from a single sample in a study of Ad26.COV2.S vaccination and SARS-CoV-2 variants. Libraries were prepared by immunoSEQ multiplex PCR; TCRdb keeps only in-frame clonotypes and omits some of them. The table includes 350,000 to 450,000 clones, about 85% detected once. This specimen was peripheral blood, taken in a trial of Ad26.COV2.S vaccine versus placebo. The source of these receptors is a person aged 18-60 years who received the Ad26.COV2.S COVID-19 vaccine or a placebo. Both conserved end residues are part of each CDR3. D genes are given only for firm matches. A clone size is listed for some rows: how often the clone was seen (once, few, many), or a class if it is expanded.

>13|TRBJ1-5|-|-|TRBV19
TGTGCCAGTAGCCAAGATAGCAATCAGCCCCAGCATTTT
CASSQDSNQPQHF
>13|TRBJ1-1|-|TRBD1|TRBV18
TGTGCCAGCTCTCCCGGGACAGGGCATAAAGCTTTCTTT
CASSPGTGHKAFF
>11|TRBJ2-4|-|-|TRBV4-1
TGCGCCAGCAGCCACGCCGGGGGAGAGTACTTC
CASSHAGGEYF
>15|TRBJ1-4|-|-|TRBV4-1
TGCGCCAGCAGCCAAGCTCAGGGAGCTAATGAAAAACTGTTTTTT
CASSQAQGANEKLFF
>15|TRBJ1-6|few|TRBD1|TRBV13
TGTGCCAGCAGCCCCTGGACAGGGGGTAATTCACCCCTCCACTTT
CASSPWTGGNSPLHF
>16|TRBJ2-2|-|-|TRBV11-3
TGTGCCAGCAGCTTAGGCTCTTACATGAGCACCGGGGAGCTGTTTTTT
CASSLGSYMSTGELFF
>14|TRBJ1-6|-|-|TRBV27
TGTGCCAGCAGTTTGGTAGGGACGGGTTCACCCCTCCACTTT
CASSLVGTGSPLHF
>13|TRBJ1-2|-|-|TRBV20-1
TGCAGTGCTAGTGACCGCAATAACTATGGCTACACCTTC
CSASDRNNYGYTF
>15|TRBJ2-7|-|-|TRBV27
TGTGCCAGCAGTTTAAGGGCGGCCAGGTCCTACGAGCAGTACTTC
CASSLRAARSYEQYF
>13|TRBJ2-5|once|-|TRBV27
TGTGCCAGCAGTCTCGGACACTTAGAGACCCAGTACTTC
CASSLGHLETQYF
>15|TRBJ2-1|-|-|TRBV5-4
TGTGCCAGCAGCTTGTCTAGTCAGAGCTACAATGAGCAGTTCTTC
CASSLSSQSYNEQFF
>12|TRBJ2-3|-|-|TRBV7-2
TGTGCCAGCAGCCCTGCCACAGATACGCAGTATTTT
CASSPATDTQYF
>15|TRBJ2-1|-|-|TRBV6-5
TGTGCCAGCAGTTACGAGGGCCCCCTTTACAATGAGCAGTTCTTC
CASSYEGPLYNEQFF
>15|TRBJ1-3|-|-|TRBV29-1
TGCAGCGTTGCAAATGGACAGTACTCTGGAAACACCATATATTTT
CSVANGQYSGNTIYF
>14|TRBJ2-3|few|-|TRBV5-8
TGTGCCAGCAGGAACAGTGCGGGGACAGATACGCAGTATTTT
CASRNSAGTDTQYF
>16|TRBJ2-2|-|TRBD1|TRBV28
TGTGCCAGCAGTTTATCCGGACAGGGACGGACCGGGGAGCTGTTTTTT
CASSLSGQGRTGELFF
>13|TRBJ1-4|-|-|TRBV7-5
TGTGTCAGAAGCTTAGGAGTAGGGGAAAAACTGTTTTTT
CVRSLGVGEKLFF
>15|TRBJ2-7|-|TRBD2|TRBV10-1
TGCGCCAGCAGTGAGTCCAGCGGGAGGGCCTACGAGCAGTACTTC
CASSESSGRAYEQYF
>12|TRBJ2-5|once|-|TRBV5-4
TGTGCCAGCAGCTTTGGGTCGGAGACCCAGTACTTC
CASSFGSETQYF
>15|TRBJ1-5|-|TRBD1|TRBV5-1
TGCGCCAGCAGCTTGGCGGGACAGCCCAATCAGCCCCAGCATTTT
CASSLAGQPNQPQHF
>18|TRBJ2-2|-|-|TRBV7-2
TGTGCCAGCAGCTCAGGTTGGGCCGCTCAAAGAAACACCGGGGAGCTGTTTTTT
CASSSGWAAQRNTGELFF
>13|TRBJ2-5|-|-|TRBV5-1
TGCGCCAGCAGCCCCGGTGGTGGGGAGACCCAGTACTTC
CASSPGGGETQYF
>15|TRBJ1-2|-|TRBD1|TRBV18
TGTGCCAGCTCACCGGATGGGACAGCGATCTATGGCTACACCTTC
CASSPDGTAIYGYTF
>14|TRBJ2-7|-|TRBD1|TRBV6-5
TGTGCCAGCAGTTTACACAGGGGCCTCTACGAGCAGTACTTC
CASSLHRGLYEQYF
>16|TRBJ2-5|-|-|TRBV11-2
TGTGCCAGCAGCTTTGCCCCGGGGGCCTTCCAAGAGACCCAGTACTTC
CASSFAPGAFQETQYF
>11|TRBJ1-2|-|-|TRBV6-6
TGTGCCAGCAGTTACTCGAGTGGCTACACCTTC
CASSYSSGYTF
>16|TRBJ2-5|-|-|TRBV5-1
TGCGCCAGCAGCTTGGCCTTGAGCAGGGGACAAGAGACCCAGTACTTC
CASSLALSRGQETQYF
>12|TRBJ2-3|many|-|TRBV13
TGTGCCAGCAGCTTAGCTAGTAATACGCAGTATTTT
CASSLASNTQYF
>15|TRBJ2-7|few|-|TRBV6-2/TRBV6-3
TGTGCCAGCAGTCGCCGGGACCCCCGCACCTACGAGCAGTACTTC
CASSRRDPRTYEQYF
>16|TRBJ1-6|-|-|TRBV5-1
TGCGCCAGCAGCGGGGGGCAGGGTTTGGATAATTCACCCCTCCACTTT
CASSGGQGLDNSPLHF
>15|TRBJ1-1|-|TRBD1|TRBV13
TGTGCCAGCAGCCTAGGGGGCGGCCGGGGGACTGAAGCTTTCTTT
CASSLGGGRGTEAFF
>15|TRBJ2-3|-|-|TRBV29-1
TGCAGCGTTGTAAGGGGACCGACTAGCACAGATACGCAGTATTTT
CSVVRGPTSTDTQYF
>16|TRBJ1-1|-|-|TRBV5-6
TGTGCCACCACCTCAAGATGGGATAGTTGGGACACTGAAGCTTTCTTT
CATTSRWDSWDTEAFF
>15|TRBJ1-6|-|-|TRBV2
TGTGCCAGCAGTGGGACCGCCCAATATAATTCACCCCTCCACTTT
CASSGTAQYNSPLHF
>15|TRBJ1-5|-|-|TRBV6-5
TGTGCCAGCAGTTACCCGGGACATAGCAATCAGCCCCAGCATTTT
CASSYPGHSNQPQHF
>12|TRBJ2-3|-|-|TRBV21-1
TGTGCCAGCCCCACAAGCGGAAATACGCAGTATTTT
CASPTSGNTQYF
>14|TRBJ1-1|few|-|TRBV10-1
TGCGCCAGCAGTGGCGGGGTTCAAGGACTTGAAGCTTTCTTT
CASSGGVQGLEAFF
>16|TRBJ2-7|-|-|TRBV24-1
TGTGCCACCAGTGATAACCATCAACGGGAACGGTACGAGCAGTACTTC
CATSDNHQRERYEQYF
>16|TRBJ2-2|-|TRBD1|TRBV5-1
TGCGCCAGCAGCTTGCCCGGGACAGGGGCGACCGGGGAGCTGTTTTTT
CASSLPGTGATGELFF
>14|TRBJ2-7|-|TRBD1|TRBV23-1
TGCGCCAGCAGTCATCGGACAGGGGAATACGAGCAGTACTTC
CASSHRTGEYEQYF
>15|TRBJ1-1|-|-|TRBV19
TGTGCCAGTAGTATTTCGTCCAGCAAGAACACTGAAGCTTTCTTT
CASSISSSKNTEAFF
>16|TRBJ1-2|-|TRBD1|TRBV18
TGTGCCAGCTCAAATAATAACCGACAGGGGGTTCATGGCTACACCTTC
CASSNNNRQGVHGYTF
>15|TRBJ2-1|-|TRBD2|TRBV9
TGTGCCAGCAGCGTAACCCATGCGGGAGAGGCTGAGCAGTTCTTC
CASSVTHAGEAEQFF
>13|TRBJ2-3|-|TRBD1|TRBV12-3/TRBV12-4
TGTGCCAGCAGAAAAGGACAGGGCCACTCGCAGTATTTT
CASRKGQGHSQYF
>15|TRBJ2-7|-|-|TRBV18
TGTGCCAGCTCACCTGCCGGGCAGGGATTCTACGAGCAGTACTTC
CASSPAGQGFYEQYF
>14|TRBJ2-7|-|-|TRBV27
TGTGCCAGCAGTTTATCTAGCGGACTCTACGAGCAGTACTTC
CASSLSSGLYEQYF
>16|TRBJ2-1|-|TRBD1|TRBV4-3
TGCGCCAGCAGCCGAGAGGGACAGCTTCCCTACAATGAGCAGTTCTTC
CASSREGQLPYNEQFF
>15|TRBJ2-7|-|-|TRBV21-1
TGTGCCAGCAGCATCGGACAGGGGTCCTCCTACGAGCAGTACTTC
CASSIGQGSSYEQYF
>13|TRBJ1-2|-|-|TRBV4-3
TGCGTCGCCCTGGAAGAGGGTCACTATGGCTACACCTTC
CVALEEGHYGYTF
>15|TRBJ2-3|-|-|TRBV5-1
TGCGCCAGCAGCTTGGCAGTATCCAGCACAGATACGCAGTATTTT
CASSLAVSSTDTQYF
>16|TRBJ2-1|-|-|TRBV7-2
TGTGCCAGCAGCTCCAACAGGGAAGTAGGTTACAATGAGCAGTTCTTC
CASSSNREVGYNEQFF
>15|TRBJ1-5|-|TRBD1|TRBV27
TGTGCCAGCAGTCCTCCGGGACAGAGCAATCAGCCCCAGCATTTT
CASSPPGQSNQPQHF
>15|TRBJ2-1|-|-|TRBV27
TGTGCCAGCACCCTAAGGGCCCCGGCGTACAATGAGCAGTTCTTC
CASTLRAPAYNEQFF
>15|TRBJ1-4|-|TRBD1|TRBV7-2
TGTGCCAGCAGCGGTCGGACAGGCGTTGGAGAAAAACTGTTTTTT
CASSGRTGVGEKLFF
>15|TRBJ2-1|-|TRBD1|TRBV27
TGTGCCAGCAGTACAGACAGGGGAGTTACGAATGAGCAGTTCTTC
CASSTDRGVTNEQFF
>13|TRBJ1-1|few|TRBD1|TRBV10-3
TGTGCCGCGGGACAGGCCATGAACACTGAAGCTTTCTTT
CAAGQAMNTEAFF
>14|TRBJ1-1|-|TRBD1|TRBV11-2
TGTGCCAGCAGCTTAGGACAGGGGTGGACTGAAGCTTTCTTT
CASSLGQGWTEAFF
>14|TRBJ1-1|few|TRBD1|TRBV5-4
TGTGCCAGCAGCGGTGGGACAGGGGGCACTGAAGCTTTCTTT
CASSGGTGGTEAFF
>14|TRBJ2-3|-|-|TRBV10-3
TGTGCCATCAGTGGGGCGGGGACCACAGATACGCAGTATTTT
CAISGAGTTDTQYF